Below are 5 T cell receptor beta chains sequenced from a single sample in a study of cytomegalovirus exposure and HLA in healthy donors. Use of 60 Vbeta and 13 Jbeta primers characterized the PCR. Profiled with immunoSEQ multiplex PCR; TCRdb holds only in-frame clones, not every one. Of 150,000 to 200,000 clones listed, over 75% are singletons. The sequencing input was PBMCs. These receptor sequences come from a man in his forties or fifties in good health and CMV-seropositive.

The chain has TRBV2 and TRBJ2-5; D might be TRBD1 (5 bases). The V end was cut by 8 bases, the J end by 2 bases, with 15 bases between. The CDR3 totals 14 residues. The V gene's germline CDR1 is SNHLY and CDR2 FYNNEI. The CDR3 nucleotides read TGTGCCAGCTACTCCCCTCCAGGGCAAGAGACCCAGTACTTC. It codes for CASYSPPGQETQYF.

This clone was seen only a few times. CDR3 bases: TGTGCCAGCCGGGATGGGAGGGGGGGCGAGACCCAGTACTTC. It is translated as CASRDGRGGETQYF. The V and J genes are TRBV27 and TRBJ2-5; D possibly corresponds to TRBD2 (7 bases). The CDR3 length is 14 residues. From germline, CDR1 is MNHEY and CDR2 SMNVEV (reference sequence). V dropped 8 bases and J dropped 5 bases, with 18 bases sitting between them.

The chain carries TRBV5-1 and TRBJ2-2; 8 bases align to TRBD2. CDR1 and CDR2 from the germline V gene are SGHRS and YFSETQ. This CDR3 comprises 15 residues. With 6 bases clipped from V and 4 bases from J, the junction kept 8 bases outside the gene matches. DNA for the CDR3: TGCGCCAGCAACCAAGCGGGAGCGGGCACCGGGGAGCTGTTTTTT. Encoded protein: CASNQAGAGTGELFF.

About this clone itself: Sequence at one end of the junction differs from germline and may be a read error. CDR3 bases: TGTGCCAGCAGCTCTGACAGGGCCGGGGCCAACGGCCTGACTTTC. Its translation is CASSSDRAGANGLTF. The chain joins TRBV5-6 to TRBJ2-6, with 7 nucleotides matching TRBD1. This CDR3 spans 15 amino acids. CDR1 and CDR2 (germline): SGHDT, YYEEEE.

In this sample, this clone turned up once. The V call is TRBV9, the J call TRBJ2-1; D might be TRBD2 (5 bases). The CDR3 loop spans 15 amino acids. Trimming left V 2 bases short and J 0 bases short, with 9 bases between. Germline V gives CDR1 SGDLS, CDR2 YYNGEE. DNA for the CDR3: TGTGCCAGCAGCGTTCTTGGGAGCTCCTACAATGAGCAGTTCTTC. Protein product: CASSVLGSSYNEQFF.